A selection of T cell receptor beta chains follows, all from one sample in a study of CD8 T cells in ankylosing spondylitis. TCRdb processed the 5' RACE reads anew with MiXCR; each CDR3 protein has one entry. The profile shows roughly 700,000 distinct CDR3 sequences, 15% to 20% of them singletons. Sequencing input: blood, either unsorted or a sorted T cell fraction (not recorded which). The receptor set was obtained from a male donor with ankylosing spondylitis. The CDR3 runs from the conserved cysteine through the conserved F or W. Fields, in order: V gene, clone size, D gene, J gene, CDR3 DNA, CDR3 protein. A D gene is named only where the DNA matches it firmly. Part of the rows lack a size; the others show once, few, many or a class for expanded clones.

TRBV9	few	NA	TRBJ1-1	TGTGCCAGCAGTTCCCAAACTGCAAACACTGAAGCTTTCTTT	CASSSQTANTEAFF
TRBV3-1	NA	TRBD2	TRBJ2-1	TGTGCCACACGCCCTCCTACTAGCGGGAGTTTGTCCCGGGAGTTCTTC	CATRPPTSGSLSREFF
TRBV20-1	few	NA	TRBJ2-2	TGCAGTGCTAGAGGACTAAACACCGGGGAGCTGTTTTTT	CSARGLNTGELFF
TRBV20-1	few	TRBD2	TRBJ2-5	TGCAGTGCTCTAGCGGGGTTCCAAGAGACCCAGTACTTC	CSALAGFQETQYF
TRBV9	many	NA	TRBJ2-1	TGTGCCAGCAGCGTCCTCTACGGCGGTGGGGGTGATTTGGTCTTC	CASSVLYGGGGDLVF
TRBV2	few	NA	TRBJ1-6	TGTGCCAGCAGCGAACAGGTTATTAATTCACCCCTCCACTTT	CASSEQVINSPLHF
TRBV2	few	TRBD1	TRBJ1-6	TGTGCCAGCAGTTTAACAGGGGAATCTCTGCCGTCACCCCTCCACTTT	CASSLTGESLPSPLHF
TRBV12-3/TRBV12-4	NA	TRBD1	TRBJ2-2	TGTGCCAGCAGTCTAGGGACAGTAACCGGGGAGCTGTTTTTT	CASSLGTVTGELFF
TRBV4-2	NA	NA	TRBJ2-5	TGTGCCAGCAGCCAACCAGGGTGGGAAGAGACCCAGTACTTC	CASSQPGWEETQYF
TRBV29-1	few	NA	TRBJ2-7	TGCAGCGTTGTGGATAGGACAGACTACGAGCAGTACTTC	CSVVDRTDYEQYF
TRBV2	few	TRBD1	TRBJ2-5	TGTGCCAGCAGTCGAGCAGGGACAGGACAAGAGACCCAGTACTTC	CASSRAGTGQETQYF
TRBV4-3	few	NA	TRBJ1-1	TGCGCCAGCAGCCAAGATAACTGGAGGGGAGCTTTCTTT	CASSQDNWRGAFF
TRBV7-6	NA	TRBD2	TRBJ2-1	TGTGCCAGCAGCTTAAATAGCGGGTTCTACAATGAGCAGTTCTTC	CASSLNSGFYNEQFF
TRBV19	NA	TRBD2	TRBJ2-1	TGTGCCAGTAGTACTCTAGCGGGTACATTCAATGAGCAGTTCTTC	CASSTLAGTFNEQFF
TRBV15	few	TRBD1	TRBJ1-4	TGTGCCACCAGCAGACCTGGGACAGGGGGCAGAACTAATGAAAAACTGTTTTTT	CATSRPGTGGRTNEKLFF
TRBV20-1	NA	TRBD1	TRBJ2-5	TGCAGTGCTCGAGGGACAGGGGGCGAGACCCAGTACTTC	CSARGTGGETQYF
TRBV19	few	TRBD1	TRBJ2-7	TGTGCCAGTAGTACAAGGACAGGGGGCGGACACGAGCAGTACTTC	CASSTRTGGGHEQYF
TRBV5-1	many	TRBD2	TRBJ2-1	TGCGCCAGCAGCGGGGGGACTAGCGGAACTAACAATGAGCAGTTCTTC	CASSGGTSGTNNEQFF
TRBV20-1	NA	NA	TRBJ2-7	TGCAGTGCGTACTCGCCGGGAGCATCCTACGAGCAGTACTTC	CSAYSPGASYEQYF
TRBV29-1	few	TRBD1	TRBJ2-7	TGCAGCGTTGAATACCCGGACAGGGAAACCTACGAGCAGTACTTC	CSVEYPDRETYEQYF
TRBV5-1	NA	TRBD2	TRBJ2-5	TGCGCCAGCAGCTCAGCGGGGGGGCGAGAGACCCAGTACTTC	CASSSAGGRETQYF
TRBV9	few	NA	TRBJ2-2	TGTGCCAGTTCCCGGACTGGGCCTCTAAGCACCGGGGAGCTGTTTTTT	CASSRTGPLSTGELFF
TRBV11-2	NA	NA	TRBJ2-1	TGTGCCAGCAGTGGGGGTAGTTATGAGCAGTTCTTC	CASSGGSYEQFF
TRBV29-1	few	NA	TRBJ2-7	TGCAGCGTCCGACAGGGAGGGGTGAGGGAGCAGTACTTC	CSVRQGGVREQYF
TRBV5-1	few	NA	TRBJ2-7	TGCGCCAGCGGACGGGACTCGGGCTCGGGGGAGCAGTACTTC	CASGRDSGSGEQYF
TRBV5-1	NA	NA	TRBJ2-7	TGCGCCAGCAGCTTGGAGTTCAAGAGCTACGAGCAGTACTTC	CASSLEFKSYEQYF
TRBV28	few	TRBD2	TRBJ2-5	TGTGCCAGCAGTCCCCCAGCGGGAGCTGGAGAGACCCAGTACTTC	CASSPPAGAGETQYF
TRBV4-2	NA	TRBD1	TRBJ1-1	TGTGCCAGCAGCCAAGTCGCAGGGGACAGGGAGAACACTGAAGCTTTCTTT	CASSQVAGDRENTEAFF
TRBV20-1	few	TRBD2	TRBJ2-1	TGCAGTGCTAGAGACGGGAGGACTAGCGGGGGGGCCAATTTCCATGAGCAGTTCTTC	CSARDGRTSGGANFHEQFF
TRBV9	NA	TRBD2	TRBJ2-3	TGTGCCAGCAGCCCAAAGACTAGCGGGAGTCTCGATACGCAGTATTTT	CASSPKTSGSLDTQYF
TRBV10-3	few	TRBD2	TRBJ2-1	TGTGCCACCGGGACTAGCGGGGGAGCCTACAATGAGCAGTTCTTC	CATGTSGGAYNEQFF
TRBV9	NA	NA	TRBJ2-7	TGTGCCAGCAGCTCCGGGCCTAGCAGTACCTACGAGCAGTACTTC	CASSSGPSSTYEQYF
TRBV20-1	few	TRBD1	TRBJ2-4	TGCAGTGCTAGAGATTCCTCCGGGACAGTTGCCAAAAACATTCAGTACTTC	CSARDSSGTVAKNIQYF
TRBV10-3	NA	TRBD1	TRBJ2-7	TGTGCCATCAGTGCCCGTGGGGGACAGGGCTACGAGCAGTACTTC	CAISARGGQGYEQYF
TRBV12-3/TRBV12-4	NA	TRBD1	TRBJ1-2	TGTGCCAGCAGTAGCCGACAGGGGTATGGGTATGGCTACACCTTC	CASSSRQGYGYGYTF
TRBV12-3/TRBV12-4	NA	NA	TRBJ2-2	TGTGCCAGCAGTTTACGGCTAGGGGGGACCGGGGAGCTGTTTTTT	CASSLRLGGTGELFF
TRBV29-1	NA	NA	TRBJ2-1	TGCAGCGGGGCCGGGCTAGCTGTCTACAATGAGCAGTTCTTC	CSGAGLAVYNEQFF
TRBV20-1	NA	NA	TRBJ2-4	TGCAGTGCCACCCTGCTACAGGGAATTGTCAAAAACATTCAGTACTTC	CSATLLQGIVKNIQYF
TRBV12-3/TRBV12-4	NA	TRBD2	TRBJ2-1	TGTGCCAGCAGTCCGATAGCGGGAGGGGCCAATGAGCAGTTCTTC	CASSPIAGGANEQFF
TRBV12-3/TRBV12-4	NA	TRBD2	TRBJ2-1	TGTGCCAGCAGCGAGGGGACTAGCCAGGCCGATGAGCAGTTCTTC	CASSEGTSQADEQFF
TRBV28	few	TRBD1	TRBJ2-5	TGTGCCAGCAGTCTAACCGGGACAGGGGTCGAGACCCAGTACTTC	CASSLTGTGVETQYF
TRBV12-3/TRBV12-4	NA	NA	TRBJ2-7	TGTGCCAGCAGTTTTAGACAGACGAGCTCCTACGAGCAGTACTTC	CASSFRQTSSYEQYF
TRBV4-1	NA	NA	TRBJ2-7	TGCGCCAGCAGCCAAGAAAACAGGATAACCTACGAGCAGTACTTC	CASSQENRITYEQYF